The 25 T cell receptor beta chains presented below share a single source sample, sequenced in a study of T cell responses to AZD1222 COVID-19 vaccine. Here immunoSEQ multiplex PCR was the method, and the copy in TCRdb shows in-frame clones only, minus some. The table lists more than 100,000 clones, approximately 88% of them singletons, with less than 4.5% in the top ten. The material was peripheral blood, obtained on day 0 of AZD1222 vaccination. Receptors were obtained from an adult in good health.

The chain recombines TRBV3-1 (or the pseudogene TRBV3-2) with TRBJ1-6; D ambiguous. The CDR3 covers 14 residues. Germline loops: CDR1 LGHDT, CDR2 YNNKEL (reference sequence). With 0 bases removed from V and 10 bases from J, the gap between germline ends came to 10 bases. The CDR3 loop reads CASSQEWSQSPLHF. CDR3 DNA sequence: TGTGCCAGCAGCCAAGAGTGGTCACAATCACCCCTCCACTTT.

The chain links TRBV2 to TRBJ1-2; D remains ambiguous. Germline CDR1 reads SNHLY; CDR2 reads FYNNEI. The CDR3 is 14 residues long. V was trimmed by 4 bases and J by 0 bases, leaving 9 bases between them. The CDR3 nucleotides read TGTGCCAGCAGTGCCTCAGGAGCTAACTATGGCTACACCTTC. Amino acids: CASSASGANYGYTF.

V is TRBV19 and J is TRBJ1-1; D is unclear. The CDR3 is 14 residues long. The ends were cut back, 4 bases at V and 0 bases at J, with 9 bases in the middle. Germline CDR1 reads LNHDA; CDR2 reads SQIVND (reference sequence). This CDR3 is CASSRIGVNTEAFF. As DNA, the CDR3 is TGTGCCAGTAGTAGGATCGGGGTGAACACTGAAGCTTTCTTT.

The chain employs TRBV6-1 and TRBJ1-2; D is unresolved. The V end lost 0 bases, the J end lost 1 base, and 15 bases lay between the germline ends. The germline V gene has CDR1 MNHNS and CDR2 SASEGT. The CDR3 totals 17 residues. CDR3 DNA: TGTGCCAGCAGTGAAGCGGCAGGAGATAGATTTAACTATGGCTACACCTTC. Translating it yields CASSEAAGDRFNYGYTF.

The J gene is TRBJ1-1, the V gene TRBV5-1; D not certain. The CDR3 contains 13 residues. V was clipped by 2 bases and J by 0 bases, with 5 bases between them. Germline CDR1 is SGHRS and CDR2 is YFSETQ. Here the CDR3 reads CASSFELNTEAFF. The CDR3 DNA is TGCGCCAGCAGCTTCGAATTGAACACTGAAGCTTTCTTT.

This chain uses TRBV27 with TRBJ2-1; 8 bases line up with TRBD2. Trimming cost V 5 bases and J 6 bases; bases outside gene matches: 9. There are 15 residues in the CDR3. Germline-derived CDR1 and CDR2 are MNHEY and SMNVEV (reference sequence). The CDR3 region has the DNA TGTGCCAGCAGTCCCGGACTAGCAGGGCCCAATGAGCAGTTCTTC. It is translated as CASSPGLAGPNEQFF.

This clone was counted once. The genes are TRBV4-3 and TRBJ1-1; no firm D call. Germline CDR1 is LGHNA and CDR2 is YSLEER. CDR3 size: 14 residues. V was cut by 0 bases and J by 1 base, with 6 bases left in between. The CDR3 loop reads CASSQDGGNTEAFF. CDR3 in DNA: TGCGCCAGCAGCCAAGATGGAGGGAACACTGAAGCTTTCTTT.

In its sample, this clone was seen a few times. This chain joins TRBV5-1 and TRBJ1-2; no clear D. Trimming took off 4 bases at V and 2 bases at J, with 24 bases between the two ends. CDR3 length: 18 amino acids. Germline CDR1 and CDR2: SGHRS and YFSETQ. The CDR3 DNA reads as TGCGCCAGCAGCCAAACGCCTTATGCCGGGCATGACAACTATGGCTACACCTTC. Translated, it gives CASSQTPYAGHDNYGYTF.

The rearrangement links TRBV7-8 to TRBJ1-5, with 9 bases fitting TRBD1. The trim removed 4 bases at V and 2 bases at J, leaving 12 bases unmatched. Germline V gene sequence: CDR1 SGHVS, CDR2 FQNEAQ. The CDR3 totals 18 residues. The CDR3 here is CASSSFGTGMGGNQPQHF. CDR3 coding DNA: TGTGCCAGCAGCTCGTTCGGGACAGGGATGGGAGGCAATCAGCCCCAGCATTTT.

The CDR3 nucleotides read TGTGCCAGCTCACCATCGCCCCCTGAAGCTTTCTTT. Encoded protein: CASSPSPPEAFF. The chain is built from TRBV18 and TRBJ1-1, with D unresolved. V lost 2 bases to trimming and J lost 6 bases, with 7 bases between them. Germline V gene data show CDR1 as KGHSH and CDR2 as LQKENI. The CDR3 length is 12 residues.

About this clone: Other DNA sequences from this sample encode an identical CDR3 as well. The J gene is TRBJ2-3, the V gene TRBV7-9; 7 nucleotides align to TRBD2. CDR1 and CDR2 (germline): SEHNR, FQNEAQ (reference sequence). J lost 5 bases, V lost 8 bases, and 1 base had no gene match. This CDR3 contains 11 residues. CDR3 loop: CASRGGDTQYF. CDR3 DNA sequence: TGTGCCAGCCGCGGGGGAGATACGCAGTATTTT.

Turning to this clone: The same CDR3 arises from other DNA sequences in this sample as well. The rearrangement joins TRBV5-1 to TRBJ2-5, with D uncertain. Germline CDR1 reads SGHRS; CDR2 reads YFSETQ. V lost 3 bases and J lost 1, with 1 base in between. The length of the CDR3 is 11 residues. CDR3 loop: CASSSQETQYF. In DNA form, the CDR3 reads TGCGCCAGCAGCTCCCAAGAGACCCAGTACTTC.

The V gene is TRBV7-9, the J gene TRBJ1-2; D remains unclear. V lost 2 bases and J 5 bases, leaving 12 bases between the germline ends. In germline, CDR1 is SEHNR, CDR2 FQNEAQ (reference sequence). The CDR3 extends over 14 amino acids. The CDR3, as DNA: TGTGCCAGCAGCTTATATGACCTAATATATGGCTACACCTTC. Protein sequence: CASSLYDLIYGYTF.

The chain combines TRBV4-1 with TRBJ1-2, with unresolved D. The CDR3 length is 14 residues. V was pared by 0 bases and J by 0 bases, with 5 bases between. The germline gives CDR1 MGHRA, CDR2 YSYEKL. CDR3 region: CASSQEPTNYGYTF. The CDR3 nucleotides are TGCGCCAGCAGCCAAGAACCTACTAACTATGGCTACACCTTC.

The CDR3 loop reads CASTRGGAGTEAFF. The CDR3 DNA reads TGTGCCAGCACCAGGGGGGGCGCGGGCACTGAAGCTTTCTTT. V and J are TRBV2 and TRBJ1-1; 7 bases fit TRBD1. The CDR3 contains 14 residues. V lost 7 bases and J lost 4; bases outside the gene matches: 9. Germline CDR1 is SNHLY and CDR2 is FYNNEI.

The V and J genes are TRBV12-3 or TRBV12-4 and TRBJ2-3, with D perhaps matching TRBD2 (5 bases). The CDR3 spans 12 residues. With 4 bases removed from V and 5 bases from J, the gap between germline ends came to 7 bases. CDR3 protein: CASSSEGDTQYF. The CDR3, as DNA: TGTGCCAGCAGTTCTGAGGGAGATACGCAGTATTTT.

CDR3 protein: CASSDFISGEQFF. CDR3 DNA sequence: TGTGCCAGCAGTGACTTTATTAGCGGGGAGCAGTTCTTC. J is TRBJ2-1 and V is TRBV6-4; 7 nucleotides align to TRBD2. The CDR3 consists of 13 residues. V lost 1 base to trimming and J lost 10 bases; unmatched junction nucleotides: 4. Germline-derived CDR1 and CDR2 are MRHNA and SNTAGT.

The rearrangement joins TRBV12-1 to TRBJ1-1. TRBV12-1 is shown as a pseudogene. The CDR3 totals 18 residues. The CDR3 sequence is CASSFAGSGYVGSTEAFF. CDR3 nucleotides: TGTGCCAGCAGCTTTGCAGGCTCGGGGTACGTAGGTAGCACTGAAGCTTTCTTT.

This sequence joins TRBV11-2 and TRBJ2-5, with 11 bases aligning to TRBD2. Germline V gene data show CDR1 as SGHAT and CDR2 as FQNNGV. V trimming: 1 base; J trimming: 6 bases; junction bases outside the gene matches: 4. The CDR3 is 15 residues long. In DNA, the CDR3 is TGTGCCAGCAGCTTAGTGCTAGCGGGGGGCAAGACCCAGTACTTC. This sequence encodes CASSLVLAGGKTQYF.

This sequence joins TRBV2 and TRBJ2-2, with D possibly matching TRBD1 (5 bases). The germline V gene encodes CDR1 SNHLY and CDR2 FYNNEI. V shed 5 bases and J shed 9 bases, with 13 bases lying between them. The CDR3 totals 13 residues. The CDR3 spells CASSPGFRRELFF. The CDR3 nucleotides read TGTGCCAGCAGTCCAGGGTTTCGCAGGGAGCTGTTTTTT.

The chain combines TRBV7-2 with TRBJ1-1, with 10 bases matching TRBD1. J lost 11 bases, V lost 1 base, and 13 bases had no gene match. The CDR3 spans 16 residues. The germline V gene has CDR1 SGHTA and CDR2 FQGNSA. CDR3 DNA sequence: TGTGCCAGCAGCTTAGAGGCTCCGGACAGGGGGGGTTCGGCTTTCTTT. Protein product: CASSLEAPDRGGSAFF.

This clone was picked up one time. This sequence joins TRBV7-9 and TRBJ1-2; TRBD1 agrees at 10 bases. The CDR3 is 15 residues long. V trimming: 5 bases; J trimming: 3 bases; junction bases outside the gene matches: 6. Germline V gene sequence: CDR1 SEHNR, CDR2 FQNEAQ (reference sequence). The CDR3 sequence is CASSQRDRGYYGYTF. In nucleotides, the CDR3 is TGTGCCAGCAGCCAACGGGACAGGGGATACTATGGCTACACCTTC.

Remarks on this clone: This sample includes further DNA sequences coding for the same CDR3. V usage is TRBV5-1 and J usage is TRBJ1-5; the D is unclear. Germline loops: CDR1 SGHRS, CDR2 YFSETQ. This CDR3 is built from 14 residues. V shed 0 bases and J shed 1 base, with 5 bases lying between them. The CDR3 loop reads CASSLGGSNQPQHF. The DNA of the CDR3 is TGCGCCAGCAGCTTGGGAGGCAGCAATCAGCCCCAGCATTTT.

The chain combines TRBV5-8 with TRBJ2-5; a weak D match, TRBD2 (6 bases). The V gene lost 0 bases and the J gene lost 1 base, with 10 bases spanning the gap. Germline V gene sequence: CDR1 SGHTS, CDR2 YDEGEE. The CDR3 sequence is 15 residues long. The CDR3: CASSLGSGIQETQYF. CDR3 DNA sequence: TGTGCCAGCAGCTTGGGTAGCGGTATCCAAGAGACCCAGTACTTC.

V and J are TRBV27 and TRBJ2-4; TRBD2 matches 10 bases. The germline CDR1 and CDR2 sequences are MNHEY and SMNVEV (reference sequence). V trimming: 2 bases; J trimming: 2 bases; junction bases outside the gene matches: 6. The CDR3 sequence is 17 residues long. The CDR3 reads CASSLASGGRSKNIQYF. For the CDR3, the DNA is TGTGCCAGCAGTTTAGCTAGCGGGGGTAGGTCCAAAAACATTCAGTACTTC.